This T cell receptor (beta chain) is from a study of T cells after yellow fever vaccination. Broader study findings: Relatively few clonotypes were ones that appeared in both CD4 and CD8 compartments.

The authors made TCR cDNA by 5'RACE template switching, adding a universal primer site and UMIs. TCRdb re-called the 5' RACE reads through MiXCR, storing one row per CDR3 protein. The sample carries hundreds of thousands of distinct CDR3 sequences, roughly 13% recorded once. As concerns this clonotype: Its antigen remains unidentified.

The CDR3 extends over 18 amino acids. Germline V CDR1 and CDR2: SGHDN, FVKESK. The V and J ends lost 1 base and 0 bases, in that order; junction bases with no gene match: 9. This clonotype was sampled from a man aged 25 to 40 who received the YFV17D yellow fever vaccine. Sequencing used PBMCs, obtained on the day of the yellow fever booster vaccination. The chain couples TRBV14 to TRBJ2-3; 8 nucleotides agree with TRBD2. In DNA form, the CDR3 reads TGTGCCAGCAGCCAAGCTGGTTGGATAGCGGGGAGCACAGATACGCAGTATTTT. Its protein product is CASSQAGWIAGSTDTQYF.